The 8 T cell receptor beta chains given below trace back to one sample, sequenced in a study of T-cell reconstitution after alpha-beta-depleted transplantation in children. Preparation of the TCRbeta library used unique molecular identifiers. One entry per CDR3 protein results from TCRdb running MiXCR on the PCR reads. This table holds a few hundred thousand distinct CDR3 sequences, 11% found once. This specimen was peripheral blood, taken 180 days after TCRalphabeta/CD19-depleted stem cell transplant. The source of these receptors is a male patient aged 2 to 10 who had a stem cell transplant for chronic granulomatous disease, so the T cells may come from the graft donor.

This clonotype was recorded many times. V gene TRBV20-1 combines with J gene TRBJ2-1; 10 nucleotides agree with TRBD2. Per germline, CDR1 DFQATT and CDR2 SNEGSKA (reference sequence). J lost 7 bases, V lost 3 bases, and 6 bases had no gene match. This CDR3 comprises 14 residues. In nucleotides, the CDR3 is TGCAGTGCTAGTGCAGCGGGAGGGTGGAATGAGCAGTTCTTC. This sequence encodes CSASAAGGWNEQFF.

In regard to this clonotype: This may come from a read error, since a much larger clone is one base off. V gene TRBV20-1 combines with J gene TRBJ1-3; 9 positions agree with TRBD1. The ends lost 3 bases at V and 3 bases at J; junction bases unmatched: 12. Germline V lookup: CDR1 DFQATT, CDR2 SNEGSKA (reference sequence). The CDR3 is 17 amino acids. The chain's CDR3 is CSASPIAQGAIGNTIYF. As DNA, the CDR3 is TGCAGTGCTAGCCCAATCGCACAGGGGGCGATTGGAAACACCATATATTTT.

This clonotype was picked up a small number of times. V usage is TRBV19 and J usage is TRBJ2-1; TRBD2 agrees at 8 bases. The CDR3 length is 15 residues. Germline V gives CDR1 LNHDA, CDR2 SQIVND (reference sequence). J gave up 0 bases and V 7 bases, and 5 bases lay outside the gene matches. CDR3: CASTWSGSSYNEQFF. As DNA, the CDR3 is TGTGCCAGTACCTGGAGCGGGAGCTCCTACAATGAGCAGTTCTTC.

This clonotype was picked up a small number of times. The V gene is TRBV7-3, the J gene TRBJ2-1, with 9 bases matching TRBD2. Germline-derived CDR1 and CDR2 are SGHTA and FQGTGA. V lost 5 bases and J lost 7; bases outside the gene matches: 12. This CDR3 comprises 16 residues. For the CDR3, the DNA is TGTGCCAGCAGCCCCCGTGGTAGCGGGAGAGGGAATGAGCAGTTCTTC. Translating gives CASSPRGSGRGNEQFF. The full variable domain, its missing parts supplied by reference TRBV7-3 and TRBJ2-1, is GAGVSQTPSNKVTEKGKYVELRCDPISGHTALYWYRQSLGQGPEFLIYFQGTGAADDSGLPNDRFFAVRPEGSVSTLKIQRTERGDSAVYLCASSPRGSGRGNEQFFGPGTRLTVL.

Comments on this clonotype: A much larger clone lies a single base off, so this may be a read error. The conserved final phenylalanine or tryptophan is absent from the CDR3, which likely points to a read error. The CDR3 DNA reads as TGTGCCAGCAGATCGGGGGTGGTGGACACCGGGGAGCTGTTTTTA. This translates into CASRSGVVDTGELFL. The chain couples TRBV6-2 or TRBV6-3 to TRBJ2-2; D may be TRBD2 (6 bases). The CDR3 is made up of 15 amino acids. Germline loops: CDR1 MNHEY, CDR2 SVGEGT. The V end was cut by 6 bases, the J end by 3 bases, with 14 bases between.

Only a few counts were recorded for this clonotype. A much larger clone is a single base away; this may be a read error. The CDR3 region has the DNA TGTGCCAGCAGTGGGGCCGGGGAGCTGTTTTTT. Protein sequence: CASSGAGELFF. V usage is TRBV2 and J usage is TRBJ2-2; D is uncertain. The germline V gene encodes CDR1 SNHLY and CDR2 FYNNEI. With 4 bases removed from V and 6 bases from J, the gap between germline ends came to 3 bases. CDR3 length equals 11 residues.

At least ten counts were recorded for this clonotype. The chain uses TRBV6-6 and TRBJ2-7; TRBD1 matches 7 bases. Trimming cost V 5 bases and J 5 bases; bases outside gene matches: 6. From germline, CDR1 is MNHNY and CDR2 SVGAGI (reference sequence). The CDR3 has 13 amino acids. Here the CDR3 DNA reads TGTGCCAGCAGTCTAGACAGGGTGGACGAGCAGTACTTC. As protein: CASSLDRVDEQYF.

In its sample, this clonotype was seen many times. This chain links TRBV9 with TRBJ1-1; TRBD1 aligns across 10 bases. Trimming at V came to 3 bases and at J to 4 bases, leaving 6 bases not matched to a gene. Per the germline V gene, CDR1 is SGDLS and CDR2 is YYNGEE. The CDR3 has 15 amino acids. CDR3 protein: CASSATGTGVTEAFF. CDR3 nucleotide sequence: TGTGCCAGCAGCGCGACCGGGACAGGGGTCACTGAAGCTTTCTTT.